The 11 T cell receptor beta chains reported below all come from one sample, sequenced in a study of T cell responses to AZD1222 COVID-19 vaccine. Sequenced by immunoSEQ multiplex PCR; TCRdb stores in-frame clones only, minus some. The table shows about 110,000 clones, with 90% occurring only once. Sequencing used peripheral blood, obtained on day 0 of AZD1222 vaccination. Every receptor here comes from an adult in good health.

This clone appeared once. The rearrangement links TRBV5-5 to TRBJ1-1, with D possibly TRBD1 on 5 matching bases. The CDR3 has 15 residues. Germline CDR1 and CDR2: SGHKS and YYEKEE (reference sequence). Trimming took 4 bases from V and 6 from J, leaving 19 bases between them. CDR3 DNA: TGTGCCAGCAGCGGAGGGCGAGGGGTCTTCCCTGAAGCTTTCTTT. Its translation is CASSGGRGVFPEAFF.

The rearrangement uses TRBV10-3 and TRBJ1-2; a possible D gene is TRBD1 (5 bases). Germline V gene sequence: CDR1 ENHRY, CDR2 SYGVKD. The V gene lost 2 bases and the J gene lost 8 bases, with 15 bases spanning the gap. The CDR3 length is 14 residues. The CDR3 loop reads CAISERGQERGYTF. The DNA for the CDR3 is TGTGCCATCAGTGAGCGGGGCCAGGAGAGGGGCTACACCTTC.

V is TRBV3-1 (or the pseudogene TRBV3-2) and J is TRBJ2-7; D gene ambiguous. Between the trimmed V and J ends, which lost 7 bases and 7 bases, there was a span of 14 bases. Germline assignment: CDR1 LGHDT and CDR2 YNNKEL (reference sequence). The CDR3 is 12 amino acids. As DNA, the CDR3 is TGTGCCAGCACCGGGCCCGGGTGGGAGCAGTACTTC. Translating gives CASTGPGWEQYF.

The genes are TRBV24-1 and TRBJ1-2, with D possibly being TRBD1 (5 bases). V lost 2 bases to trimming and J lost 0 bases, with 12 bases between them. The germline CDR1 and CDR2 sequences are KGHDR and SFDVKD. The CDR3 covers 16 residues. The CDR3 nucleotides read TGTGCCACCAGTGATTCAGGGAGCCCATCTAACTATGGCTACACCTTC. Residues: CATSDSGSPSNYGYTF.

This chain links TRBV5-6 with TRBJ1-5; D call uncertain. The length of the CDR3 is 13 residues. From germline, CDR1 is SGHDT and CDR2 YYEEEE. The V gene lost 5 bases and the J gene lost 7 bases, with 13 bases spanning the gap. The CDR3 DNA reads as TGTGCCAGCAGTCCTGAGAGGGCCCAGCCCCAGCATTTT. Protein: CASSPERAQPQHF.

The V gene is TRBV7-9, the J gene TRBJ1-2, with unresolved D. The CDR3 length is 13 residues. Germline CDR1 reads SEHNR; CDR2 reads FQNEAQ (reference sequence). V dropped 5 bases and J dropped 2 bases, with 9 bases sitting between them. In DNA form, the CDR3 reads TGTGCCAGCAGCAATATTAGGAACTATGGCTACACCTTC. This translates into CASSNIRNYGYTF.

The genes are TRBV4-1 and TRBJ1-1; D not certain. CDR3 length: 14 amino acids. V gave up 2 bases and J gave up 4 bases, with 11 bases separating them. Germline V gene sequence: CDR1 MGHRA, CDR2 YSYEKL. CDR3 sequence: CASSQPSVATEAFF. For the CDR3, the DNA is TGCGCCAGCAGCCAACCATCTGTAGCCACTGAAGCTTTCTTT.

V and J are TRBV29-1 and TRBJ1-3, with 10 bases that match TRBD1. The CDR3 is 15 amino acids. The junction had 7 bases not matched to a gene; V was cut back by 6 bases and J by 2 bases. From germline, CDR1 is SQVTM and CDR2 ANQGSEA. CDR3 bases: TGCAGCGTAGGTTCGACAGGGGGCCCTGGAAACACCATATATTTT. It translates to CSVGSTGGPGNTIYF.

V is TRBV5-1 and J is TRBJ1-6, with unresolved D. CDR3 length: 13 amino acids. Trimming left V 4 bases short and J 8 bases short, with 10 bases between. The germline gives CDR1 SGHRS, CDR2 YFSETQ. The CDR3 loop reads CASSADGDSPLHF. Here the CDR3 DNA reads TGCGCCAGCAGCGCGGACGGGGATTCACCCCTCCACTTT.

The V call is TRBV25-1, the J call TRBJ1-1, with D perhaps matching TRBD1 (6 bases). This CDR3 region has 15 residues. V dropped 3 bases and J dropped 2 bases, with 13 bases sitting between them. In germline, CDR1 is MGHDK, CDR2 SYGVNS. CDR3 in DNA: TGTGCCAGCAGTGACCCATCAGGGGTCAACACTGAAGCTTTCTTT. Protein sequence: CASSDPSGVNTEAFF.

The chain uses TRBV3-1 (or the pseudogene TRBV3-2) and TRBJ2-7; 7 bases agree with TRBD2. This CDR3 is built from 16 residues. Per the germline V gene, CDR1 is LGHDT and CDR2 is YNNKEL (reference sequence). J was trimmed by 4 bases and V by 2 bases; bases with no gene match: 11. The DNA for the CDR3 is TGTGCCAGCAGCCAAAGGGGCGGGACTAACCGATACGAGCAGTACTTC. This translates into CASSQRGGTNRYEQYF.